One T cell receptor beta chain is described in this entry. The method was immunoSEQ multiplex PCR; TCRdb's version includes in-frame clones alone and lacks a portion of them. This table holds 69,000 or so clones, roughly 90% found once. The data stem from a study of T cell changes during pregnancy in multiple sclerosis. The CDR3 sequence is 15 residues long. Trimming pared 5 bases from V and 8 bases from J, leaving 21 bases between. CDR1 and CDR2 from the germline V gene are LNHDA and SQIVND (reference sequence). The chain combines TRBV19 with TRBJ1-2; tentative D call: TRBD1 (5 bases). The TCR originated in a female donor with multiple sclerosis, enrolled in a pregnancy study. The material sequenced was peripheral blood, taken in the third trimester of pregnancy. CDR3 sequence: CASSPQGAALSGYTF. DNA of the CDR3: TGTGCCAGTAGTCCTCAGGGTGCAGCCCTTTCCGGCTACACCTTC.